Only a few counts were recorded for the clone carrying this T cell receptor (beta chain). Its matching antigen is unknown. CDR3 length: 17 residues. Trimming removed 2 bases at V and 4 bases at J, with 20 bases between. From germline, CDR1 is MNHEY and CDR2 SVGAGI. The data belong to a study of blood T cells in healthy people across ages. Primed by a sample-barcoded 5' primer and a J-beta primer mix, a second PCR proceeded for about 6 to 11 cycles. Each CDR3 protein gets one entry after TCRdb re-called the 5' RACE reads with MiXCR. The profile shows some 1.4 million distinct CDR3 sequences, approximately 42% of them singletons. Study-wide results and caveats: The long-lived group displayed more naive CD4+ cells, plus higher diversity, than the aged donors did.

The sequenced sample consisted of blood. This chain joins TRBV6-5 and TRBJ1-2; weak D call: TRBD1 (5 bases). This sequence originates from a woman in her late teens or twenties in good health. The CDR3 loop is CASSYRAGSLNPYGYTF. The CDR3, as DNA: TGTGCCAGCAGTTACAGGGCAGGGTCCCTAAACCCCTATGGCTACACCTTC.